Shown below are 24 T cell receptor beta chains from a single sample sequenced in a study of response to subunit inactivated influenza vaccine. TCRdb re-derived calls from the RT-PCR reads in MiXCR, one entry per CDR3 protein. The table records over 400,000 distinct CDR3 sequences, 10% to 15% of them present only once. This specimen was PBMCs from blood, taken about 40 days after vaccination. The origin of the receptors is a middle-aged man who received an inactivated influenza vaccine.

This clonotype was counted a few times. DNA for the CDR3: TGTGCCAGCACAGGCTCCTGGAACACTGAAGCTTTCTTT. Translating gives CASTGSWNTEAFF. The J gene is TRBJ1-1, the V gene TRBV12-3 or TRBV12-4; no definite D call. With 7 bases removed from V and 1 base from J, the gap between germline ends came to 10 bases. The CDR3 length is 13 residues.

The rearrangement joins TRBV24-1 to TRBJ2-6; either TRBD1 or TRBD2 may supply D (5 bases each). The CDR3 is made up of 18 amino acids. Per germline, CDR1 KGHDR and CDR2 SFDVKD. Deletions cut 5 bases from V and 1 base from J, with 17 bases between. The CDR3 DNA reads as TGTGCCACCAGTGGCCGACGGGGCGTCGTGTCTGGGGCCAACGTCCTGACTTTC. As protein: CATSGRRGVVSGANVLTF.

CDR3 amino acids: CASSVSQGAQETQYF. CDR3 nucleotide sequence: TGTGCCAGCAGCGTCTCACAGGGGGCGCAGGAGACCCAGTACTTC. The chain couples TRBV9 to TRBJ2-5; 9 positions match TRBD1. Germline loops: CDR1 SGDLS, CDR2 YYNGEE. The CDR3 consists of 15 residues. The junction had 7 bases not matched to a gene; V was cut back by 2 bases and J by 5 bases.

The chain employs TRBV9 and TRBJ2-1; D remains unclear. Germline CDR1 SGDLS, CDR2 YYNGEE. With 1 base removed from V and 8 bases from J, the gap between germline ends came to 16 bases. The CDR3 totals 15 residues. CDR3 sequence (DNA): TGTGCCAGCAGCGTAAGTTTTAGAAGTAGTGATGAGCAGTTCTTC. Protein sequence: CASSVSFRSSDEQFF.

Only a few counts were recorded for this clonotype. The V gene is TRBV2, the J gene TRBJ2-1; 13 bases are shared with TRBD2. Looked up from germline, CDR1 is SNHLY and CDR2 is FYNNEI. This CDR3 region has 16 residues. With V trimmed by 7 bases and J by 2 bases, 5 bases remained unmatched. For the CDR3, the DNA is TGTGCCAGCAACGACGGACTAGCGGGGGCCTACAATGAGCAGTTCTTC. The encoded protein is CASNDGLAGAYNEQFF.

The table lists this clonotype with a few counts. V usage is TRBV2 and J usage is TRBJ2-1, with 11 nucleotides matching TRBD2. CDR3 size: 15 residues. J lost 6 bases, V lost 4 bases, and 5 bases had no gene match. The germline V gene encodes CDR1 SNHLY and CDR2 FYNNEI. CDR3 coding DNA: TGTGCCAGCAGTGGTGCGGGACTAGCGGTCAATGAGCAGTTCTTC. It codes for CASSGAGLAVNEQFF.

The chain is built from TRBV12-3 or TRBV12-4 and TRBJ1-1, with a weak D call TRBD1 (6 bases). This CDR3 has 12 residues. V lost 6 bases to trimming and J lost 6 bases, with 11 bases between them. The CDR3 sequence is CASRLGAAEAFF. CDR3 bases: TGTGCCAGCAGATTGGGGGCAGCTGAAGCTTTCTTT.

The rearrangement uses TRBV4-3 and TRBJ2-1; the match to TRBD2 covers 8 bases. This CDR3 is built from 17 residues. V shed 1 base, J shed 2 bases, and the junction held 7 bases outside the gene matches. Germline V lookup: CDR1 LGHNA, CDR2 YSLEER. CDR3 coding DNA: TGCGCCAGCAGCCAAGGGTATCTAGCGGGTCCCTACAATGAGCAGTTCTTC. It is translated as CASSQGYLAGPYNEQFF.

This clonotype was picked up a small number of times. The V call is TRBV7-2, the J call TRBJ1-1; D gene uncertain. The CDR3 length is 15 residues. Germline CDR1 is SGHTA and CDR2 is FQGNSA. V was cut by 3 bases and J by 5 bases, with 16 bases left in between. CDR3 bases: TGTGCCAGCAGCTTGGGAGGACTAGGGCAGACTGAAGCTTTCTTT. The encoded protein is CASSLGGLGQTEAFF. The whole variable domain, filled in from reference TRBV7-2 and TRBJ1-1, reads GAGVSQSPSNKVTEKGKDVELRCDPISGHTALYWYRQSLGQGLEFLIYFQGNSAPDKSGLPSDRFSAERTGGSVSTLTIQRTQQEDSAVYLCASSLGGLGQTEAFFGQGTRLTVV.

V and J are TRBV5-1 and TRBJ2-3; the D gene is possibly TRBD1 (6 bases). The V end was cut by 4 bases, the J end by 2 bases, with 14 bases between. The CDR3 has 15 amino acids. The germline V gene encodes CDR1 SGHRS and CDR2 YFSETQ. The CDR3 reads CASSPARQDTDTQYF. The CDR3 region has the DNA TGCGCCAGCAGCCCAGCCCGACAGGACACAGATACGCAGTATTTT.

The sample holds many counts of this clonotype. The chain links TRBV20-1 to TRBJ2-7; TRBD2 might be the D (6 bases). Trimming removed 2 bases from V and 4 bases from J, with 12 bases in between. This CDR3 is 13 amino acids long. CDR1 and CDR2 (germline): DFQATT, SNEGSKA (reference sequence). The CDR3 DNA follows: TGCAGTGCTAGAACCGGGGACTCTTACGAGCAGTACTTC. Translated: CSARTGDSYEQYF.

This clonotype turned up a few times. The chain joins TRBV27 to TRBJ2-1; 9 bases agree with TRBD1. Germline assignment: CDR1 MNHEY and CDR2 SMNVEV (reference sequence). With V trimmed by 2 bases and J by 5 bases, 4 bases remained unmatched. This CDR3 spans 15 amino acids. CDR3 protein: CASSLGWTGDNEQFF. As DNA, the CDR3 is TGTGCCAGCAGTTTAGGTTGGACAGGGGACAATGAGCAGTTCTTC.

This rearrangement joins TRBV20-1 to TRBJ1-6; tentative D call: TRBD1 (6 bases). Trimming removed 3 bases from V and 9 bases from J, with 21 bases in between. CDR1 and CDR2 from the germline V gene are DFQATT and SNEGSKA (reference sequence). The CDR3 has 16 residues. CDR3 in amino acids: CSARVTRQARGSPLHF. The CDR3 DNA reads TGCAGTGCTAGGGTGACCAGACAGGCGAGGGGTTCACCCCTCCACTTT.

A few counts support this clonotype. The chain's CDR3 is CASKAGGPQETQYF. The CDR3 DNA sequence: TGTGCCAGCAAGGCCGGGGGTCCCCAAGAGACCCAGTACTTC. J is TRBJ2-5 and V is TRBV28; D is possibly TRBD2 (6 bases). The germline V gene encodes CDR1 MDHEN and CDR2 SYDVKM. The CDR3 extends over 14 amino acids. Trimming took 7 bases from V and 1 from J, leaving 13 bases between them. The variable domain in full, with the rest retrieved from reference TRBV28 and TRBJ2-5, is DVKVTQSSRYLVKRTGEKVFLECVQDMDHENMFWYRQDPGLGLRLIYFSYDVKMKEKGDIPEGYSVSREKKERFSLILESASTNQTSMYLCASKAGGPQETQYFGPGTRLLVL.

This clonotype appeared many times. The chain combines TRBV7-2 with TRBJ2-7; possibly TRBD1 or TRBD2 for D (5 bases each). The CDR3 is made up of 15 amino acids. Trimming pared 5 bases from V and 0 bases from J, leaving 14 bases between. Germline lookup yields CDR1 SGHTA and CDR2 FQGNSA. In nucleotides, the CDR3 is TGTGCCAGCAGCAGAACCGGGACGGACTCCTACGAGCAGTACTTC. It is translated as CASSRTGTDSYEQYF.

The sample holds many counts of this clonotype. Mismatch with germline at one junction end may stem from a read error. The rearrangement links TRBV7-9 to TRBJ2-7; 7 nucleotides line up with TRBD1. Germline CDR1 SEHNR, CDR2 FQNEAQ (reference sequence). This CDR3 has 15 residues. The CDR3 loop is CASSLHTGVSNEQYF. CDR3 coding DNA: TGTGCCAGCAGCTTACATACAGGGGTCTCCAACGAGCAGTACTTC.

J is TRBJ2-6 and V is TRBV28; no definite D call. The V end was cut by 7 bases, the J end by 5 bases, with 15 bases between. The CDR3 is 15 amino acids. Germline lookup yields CDR1 MDHEN and CDR2 SYDVKM. The DNA of the CDR3 is TGTGCCAGCACCCGCAGGACGGGTTGGGCCAACGTCCTGACTTTC. Encoded protein: CASTRRTGWANVLTF.

The sample holds one count of this clonotype. Compared with germline, one end of the junction differs, possibly owing to a read error. The rearrangement joins TRBV6-1 to TRBJ1-2, with D unresolved. Germline values: CDR1 MNHNS, CDR2 SASEGT. CDR3 length: 11 residues. CDR3 residues: CASSEAETPNF. CDR3 in DNA: TGTGCCAGCAGTGAAGCAGAGACGCCGAACTTC.

The J gene is TRBJ2-7, the V gene TRBV5-1, with D tentatively TRBD1 (5 bases). Germline V gives CDR1 SGHRS, CDR2 YFSETQ. Trimming shortened V by 2 bases and J by 2 bases, and 8 bases separated the two germline ends. The CDR3 is made up of 13 amino acids. CDR3 sequence reads: CASSFDSTYEQYF. In nucleotides, the CDR3 is TGCGCCAGCAGCTTCGACAGCACCTACGAGCAGTACTTC.

This sequence joins TRBV12-3 or TRBV12-4 and TRBJ2-1; 12 bases align to TRBD2. The CDR3 is 20 residues long. The V segment lost 5 bases and the J segment 6 bases; nucleotides outside the gene matches: 20. The CDR3 nucleotides read TGTGCCAGCAGTCCCCTACCAGCACTAGCGGGGGGTAACGGAATCAATGAGCAGTTCTTC. Its translation is CASSPLPALAGGNGINEQFF.

The J gene is TRBJ2-7, the V gene TRBV10-2; D remains ambiguous. V lost 10 bases, J lost 4 bases, and 17 bases lay in between. The CDR3 is made up of 13 amino acids. Germline V gives CDR1 WSHSY, CDR2 SAAADI. CDR3 DNA: TGCGCCACAACGACGGCAGTGAAATACGAGCAGTACTTC. This codes for CATTTAVKYEQYF.

Only a few counts were recorded for this clonotype. V is TRBV4-1 and J is TRBJ2-2; 9 nucleotides line up with TRBD1. This CDR3 is built from 18 residues. Germline CDR1 and CDR2: MGHRA and YSYEKL. Losses at the gene ends were 4 bases for V and 7 bases for J; bases not matched to a gene: 16. CDR3 coding DNA: TGCGCCAGCAGCCCCTACGTCCTGATACAGGGGGCGGTCGGGGAGCTGTTTTTT. This sequence encodes CASSPYVLIQGAVGELFF.

This chain uses TRBV15 with TRBJ2-5; D gene uncertain. Germline CDR1 reads LNHNV; CDR2 reads YYDKDF (reference sequence). This CDR3 has 14 amino acids. V lost 1 base and J 5 bases, leaving 11 bases between the germline ends. CDR3 residues: CATSRGPLGETQYF. In nucleotides, the CDR3 is TGTGCCACCAGCAGAGGACCTCTCGGGGAGACCCAGTACTTC.

J is TRBJ1-5 and V is TRBV7-2; 8 nucleotides agree with TRBD1. This CDR3 spans 15 amino acids. The V and J ends lost 5 bases and 4 bases, in that order; junction bases with no gene match: 7. Per germline, CDR1 SGHTA and CDR2 FQGNSA. The CDR3 nucleotides are TGTGCCAGCAGCGGATTGACAGGGGAGAATCAGCCCCAGCATTTT. As protein: CASSGLTGENQPQHF.